A single sample is the source of the 12 T cell receptor beta chains below, sequenced in a study of blood T cell repertoires in COVID-19. Some clones are missing from TCRdb's copy, which holds only in-frame ones; the method was immunoSEQ multiplex PCR. The sample yields some 390,000 clones, roughly 89% seen once. The sequenced sample consisted of PBMCs or T cells enriched from blood (not recorded which). These TCRs come from a woman in her 30s who had recovered from COVID-19.

The chain joins TRBV30 to TRBJ1-4; D gene uncertain. Trimming pared 2 bases from V and 4 bases from J, leaving 17 bases between. Germline lookup yields CDR1 GTSNPN and CDR2 SVGIG (reference sequence). The CDR3 sequence is 16 residues long. Written as DNA, the CDR3 is TGTGCCTGGAGTATCCGGAGACTGAACCTTAATGAAAAACTGTTTTTT. Its protein product is CAWSIRRLNLNEKLFF.

V usage is TRBV7-8 and J usage is TRBJ2-7; 8 nucleotides align to TRBD1. The CDR3 consists of 16 residues. Germline V gives CDR1 SGHVS, CDR2 FQNEAQ. Germline trimming cut 5 bases from V and 4 bases from J; bases unmatched to any gene: 13. The CDR3 region has the DNA TGTGCCAGCAGCCCGTCGGGCAGGGGGCATGGGTACGAGCAGTACTTC. The encoded protein is CASSPSGRGHGYEQYF.

V is TRBV18 and J is TRBJ1-1, with a possible D match to TRBD1 (5 bases). The CDR3 has 13 residues. Germline assignment: CDR1 KGHSH and CDR2 LQKENI. Trimming stripped 5 bases from V and 1 base from J, with 8 bases between. The CDR3 DNA is TGTGCCAGCTCAGACGGACAGAACACTGAAGCTTTCTTT. Translation gives CASSDGQNTEAFF.

The chain employs TRBV5-4 and TRBJ2-1; tentative D call: TRBD1 (6 bases). Trimming shortened V by 1 base and J by 3 bases, and 11 bases separated the two germline ends. Per the germline V gene, CDR1 is SGHNT and CDR2 is YYREEE (reference sequence). This CDR3 spans 15 amino acids. In DNA, the CDR3 is TGTGCCAGCAGCTTGCAGAAGGGGGACTACAATGAGCAGTTCTTC. It specifies CASSLQKGDYNEQFF.

V usage is TRBV9 and J usage is TRBJ2-1, with 12 bases matching TRBD2. Looked up from germline, CDR1 is SGDLS and CDR2 is YYNGEE. This CDR3 comprises 17 residues. V lost 1 base to trimming and J lost 10 bases; unmatched junction nucleotides: 12. The DNA of the CDR3 is TGTGCCAGCAGCGTACACCTAGCGGGGGGGACTAGGAGGGAGCAGTTCTTC. This gives the protein CASSVHLAGGTRREQFF. The full variable domain, in which reference TRBV9 and TRBJ2-1 provide the parts outside the CDR3, is DSGVTQTPKHLITATGQRVTLRCSPRSGDLSVYWYQQSLDQGLQFLIQYYNGEERAKGNILERFSAQQFPDLHSELNLSSLELGDSALYFCASSVHLAGGTRREQFFGPGTRLTVL.

The V call is TRBV2, the J call TRBJ1-2; possible D gene TRBD1, 5 bases. CDR3 size: 13 residues. Germline V gene lookup returns CDR1 SNHLY and CDR2 FYNNEI. Trimming cost V 10 bases and J 6 bases, with 18 bases left between them. CDR3 protein: CATKIRWGDGYTF. Here the CDR3 DNA reads TGTGCCACCAAAATCCGGTGGGGGGATGGCTACACCTTC.

V gene TRBV5-1 combines with J gene TRBJ1-4; D remains unclear. The length of the CDR3 is 14 residues. The V and J ends lost 0 bases and 6 bases respectively, with 9 bases between them. Germline loops: CDR1 SGHRS, CDR2 YFSETQ. CDR3 sequence reads: CASSLGHSDEKLFF. DNA of the CDR3: TGCGCCAGCAGCTTGGGACATTCGGATGAAAAACTGTTTTTT.

This chain connects TRBV15 to TRBJ2-7, with TRBD2 as a possible D gene (5 bases). CDR3 length: 15 amino acids. The germline CDR1 and CDR2 sequences are LNHNV and YYDKDF (reference sequence). The V gene lost 6 bases and the J gene lost 3 bases, with 18 bases spanning the gap. In nucleotides, the CDR3 is TGTGCCACCAGAGCGTTGGGAGCTAAAGTCTACGAGCAGTACTTC. This gives the protein CATRALGAKVYEQYF. Supplemented by reference TRBV15 and TRBJ2-7, the full variable domain reads DAMVIQNPRYQVTQFGKPVTLSCSQTLNHNVMYWYQQKSSQAPKLLFHYYDKDFNNEADTPDNFQSRRPNTSFCFLDIRSPGLGDTAMYLCATRALGAKVYEQYFGPGTRLTVT.

The chain is built from TRBV5-1 and TRBJ2-3, with 7 bases lining up with TRBD2. This CDR3 has 16 residues. Trimming cost V 4 bases and J 2 bases; bases outside gene matches: 10. Germline CDR1 reads SGHRS; CDR2 reads YFSETQ. CDR3: CASSQVIGGYTDTQYF. The CDR3 nucleotides are TGCGCCAGCAGCCAAGTAATCGGGGGGTACACAGATACGCAGTATTTT.

The CDR3 sequence: CATYFGEKLFF. The CDR3 DNA sequence: TGTGCCACCTACTTCGGGGAAAAACTGTTTTTT. The rearrangement links TRBV27 to TRBJ1-4; no firm D call. Trimming took 10 bases from V and 8 from J, leaving 11 bases between them. CDR1 is MNHEY, CDR2 SMNVEV, per germline (reference sequence). CDR3 length: 11 residues.

The chain joins TRBV7-3 to TRBJ2-7; 9 positions match TRBD2. The CDR3 has 16 residues. Germline trimming cut 1 base from V and 6 bases from J; bases unmatched to any gene: 10. Germline values: CDR1 SGHTA, CDR2 FQGTGA. CDR3 amino acids: CASSLIAGGRAIEQYF. The CDR3 nucleotides read TGTGCCAGCAGCTTAATTGCGGGCGGGAGGGCCATCGAGCAGTACTTC.

The chain has TRBV5-8 and TRBJ2-1, with 7 bases matching TRBD1. The CDR3 is 15 residues long. The junction had 5 bases not matched to a gene; V was cut back by 5 bases and J by 0 bases. Per the germline V gene, CDR1 is SGHTS and CDR2 is YDEGEE. The CDR3 region has the DNA TGTGCCAGCAGTTGGGGACAGAGCTCCTACAATGAGCAGTTCTTC. Its translation is CASSWGQSSYNEQFF.